This T cell receptor (beta chain) was recovered during a study of blood T cell repertoires in COVID-19 (dated by TCRdb to about 2020). About the study as a whole: Collaborator samples came from the United States, Italy and Spain and covered acute and convalescent phases of COVID-19. Samples were obtained from the ongoing ImmuneRACE study (first 160 participants) and from 1,000 to 1,500 subjects provided by 6 global collaborators. The repertoires were made available in a free public database intended to serve as a resource for research on the immune response to SARS-CoV-2. The prospective study material was composed of cDNA or gDNA derived from T cells, B-cell-depleted T cells, or PBMCs. Where available, HLA class I and class II types were obtained from metadata supplied by the sample provider rather than from assay-based typing. Nearly every sample came with metadata listing a de-identified subject ID, COVID-19 status, age in years and sex. The dataset comprised deeply sampled blood TCRbeta repertoires from subjects exposed to, actively infected with, or recovered from COVID-19.

A note on this clone: Its antigen is not yet known. No much larger clone exists at a distance of one base, and base qualities are not known.

TCRbeta CDR3 regions were amplified from genomic DNA by means of the immunoSEQ Assay, a bias-controlled multiplex PCR. The study's own analysis went as follows. Within the assay, amplification of reference gene primers was used to estimate how many nucleated cells each sample contained. To quantify the absolute abundance of each unique TCRbeta CDR3 rearrangement, sequence reads were collapsed and filtered. For each sample, productive Simpson clonality was calculated by taking the square root of Simpson's diversity index across productive rearrangements. Held by TCRdb, this immuneACCESS table contains in-frame sequences only and omits some clones. Under half of the omission traces to an unresolved V gene where checked; the cause of the rest is unknown. Clonal size and the V and J genes are those of that table, whereas D and trimming came from the DNA. The sample table lists about 60,000 clones, 90% of them with a count of one. The ten largest make up about 13% of the sample.

Whole blood was collected in K2EDTA tubes by collaborating institutions according to the institutions' own protocols. For TCRbeta analysis, collaborators shipped samples in one of three forms: frozen whole blood, isolated PBMCs, or DNA extracted from either of those sample types. Results the study describes overall, beyond this receptor: The amount of clinical and demographic metadata varied by source and participant and was provided uncurated.

The junction shows trimming of 3 bases on V and 4 bases on J, plus 13 bases between the germline ends. Measured from the cysteine to the phenylalanine, the CDR3 is 14 residues long. CDR3 DNA is the only sequence kept; it has 42 bases, read in frame from the first base. CDR1 SGHVS and CDR2 FQNEAQ are derived from the germline V gene. The sequenced material came from peripheral blood. The TCR was taken from a man in his sixties with active COVID-19. Rearrangement joined TRBV7-8 to TRBJ2-7; the D region possibly corresponds to TRBD1 (5 bases align). In nucleotide form, the sequence is TGTGCCAGCAGCTTCGCTCAGGGCCCATACGAGCAGTACTTC. Its protein reads: CASSFAQGPYEQYF.